This T cell receptor (beta chain) was obtained from a study of blood T cell repertoires in COVID-19. Overall study context: Sites in the United States, Italy and Spain provided acute and convalescent COVID-19 samples.

This clone was seen just once. Sequencing used immunoSEQ multiplex PCR; TCRdb keeps in-frame clones, though not all of them. Of tens of thousands of clones in the sample, more than 75% were seen once. The CDR3 sequence is 13 residues long. The J segment lost 4 bases and the V segment lost 7 bases, leaving 10 bases of the junction unmatched. Germline lookup yields CDR1 SQVTM and CDR2 ANQGSEA. The rearrangement links TRBV29-1 to TRBJ2-7; 7 bases are a match to TRBD1. This clonotype originated in a woman between 55 and 75 years old with acute or convalescent COVID-19. What was sequenced was peripheral blood. The CDR3 spells CSAGTDLLYEQYF. In DNA form, the CDR3 reads TGCAGCGCAGGGACAGACCTTCTGTACGAGCAGTACTTC.